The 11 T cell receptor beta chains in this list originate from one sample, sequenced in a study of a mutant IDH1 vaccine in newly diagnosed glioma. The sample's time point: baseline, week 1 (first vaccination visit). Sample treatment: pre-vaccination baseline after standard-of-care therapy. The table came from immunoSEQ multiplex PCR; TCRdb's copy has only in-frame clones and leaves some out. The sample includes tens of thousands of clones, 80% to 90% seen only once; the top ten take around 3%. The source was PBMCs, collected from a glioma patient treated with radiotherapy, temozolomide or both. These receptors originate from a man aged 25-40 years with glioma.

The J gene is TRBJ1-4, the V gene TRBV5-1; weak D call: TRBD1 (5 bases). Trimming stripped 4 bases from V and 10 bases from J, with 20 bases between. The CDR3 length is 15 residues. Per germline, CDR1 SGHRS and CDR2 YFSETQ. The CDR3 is CASSGPEGPFLKLFF. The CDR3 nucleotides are TGCGCCAGCAGCGGACCGGAGGGACCTTTCCTAAAACTGTTTTTT.

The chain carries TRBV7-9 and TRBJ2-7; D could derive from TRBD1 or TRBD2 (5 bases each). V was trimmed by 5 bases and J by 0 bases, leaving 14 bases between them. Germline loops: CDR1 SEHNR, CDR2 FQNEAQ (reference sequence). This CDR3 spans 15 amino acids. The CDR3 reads CASSITAGTSYEQYF. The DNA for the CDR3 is TGTGCCAGCAGCATAACGGCAGGGACCTCCTACGAGCAGTACTTC.

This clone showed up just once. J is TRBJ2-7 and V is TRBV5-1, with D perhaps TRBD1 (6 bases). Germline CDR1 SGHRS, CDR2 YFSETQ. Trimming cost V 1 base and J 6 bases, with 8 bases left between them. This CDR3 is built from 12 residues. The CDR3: CASSLTGSEQYF. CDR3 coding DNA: TGCGCCAGCAGCTTGACAGGGAGCGAGCAGTACTTC.

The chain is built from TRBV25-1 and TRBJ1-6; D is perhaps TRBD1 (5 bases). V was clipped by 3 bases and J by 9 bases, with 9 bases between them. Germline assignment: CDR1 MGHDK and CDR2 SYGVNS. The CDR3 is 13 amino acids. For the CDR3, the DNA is TGTGCCAGCAGTGATGGGACTTTTTCACCCCTCCACTTT. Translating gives CASSDGTFSPLHF.

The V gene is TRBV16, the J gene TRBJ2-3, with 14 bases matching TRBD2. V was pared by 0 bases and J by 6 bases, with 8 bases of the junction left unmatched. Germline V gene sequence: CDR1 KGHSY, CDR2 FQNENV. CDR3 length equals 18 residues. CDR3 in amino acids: CASSQSFGLAGGQDTQYF. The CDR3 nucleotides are TGTGCCAGCAGCCAATCGTTCGGACTAGCGGGGGGTCAGGATACGCAGTATTTT.

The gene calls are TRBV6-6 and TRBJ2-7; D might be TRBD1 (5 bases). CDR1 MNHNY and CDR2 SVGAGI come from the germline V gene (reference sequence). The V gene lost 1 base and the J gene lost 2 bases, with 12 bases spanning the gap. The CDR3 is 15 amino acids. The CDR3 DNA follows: TGTGCCAGCAGTTACTTACAGGTTCCTACCTACGAGCAGTACTTC. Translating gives CASSYLQVPTYEQYF.

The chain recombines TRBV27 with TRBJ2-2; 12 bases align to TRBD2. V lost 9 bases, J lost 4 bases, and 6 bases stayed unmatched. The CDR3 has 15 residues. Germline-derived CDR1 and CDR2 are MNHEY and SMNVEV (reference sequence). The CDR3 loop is CASQKTSGGTGELFF. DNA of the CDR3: TGTGCCAGTCAAAAGACTAGCGGGGGCACCGGGGAGCTGTTTTTT.

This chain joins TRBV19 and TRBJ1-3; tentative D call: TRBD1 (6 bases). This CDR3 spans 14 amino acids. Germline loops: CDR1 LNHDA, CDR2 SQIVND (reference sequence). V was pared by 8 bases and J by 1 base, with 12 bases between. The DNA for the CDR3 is TGTGCCAGTCTTACAGGGTCATCTGGAAACACCATATATTTT. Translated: CASLTGSSGNTIYF.

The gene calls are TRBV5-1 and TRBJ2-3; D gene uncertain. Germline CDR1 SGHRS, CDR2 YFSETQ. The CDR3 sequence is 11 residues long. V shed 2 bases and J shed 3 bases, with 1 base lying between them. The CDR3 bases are TGCGCCAGCAGCTTTACAGATACGCAGTATTTT. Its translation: CASSFTDTQYF.

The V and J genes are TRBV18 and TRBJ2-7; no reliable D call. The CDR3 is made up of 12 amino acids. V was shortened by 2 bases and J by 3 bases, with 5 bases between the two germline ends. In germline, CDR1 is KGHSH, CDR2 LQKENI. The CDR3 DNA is TGTGCCAGCTCACCAGAGCGCTACGAGCAGTACTTC. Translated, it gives CASSPERYEQYF.

The CDR3 loop is CASSIKGAVTEAFF. In nucleotides, the CDR3 is TGTGCCAGTAGTATCAAGGGGGCGGTCACTGAAGCTTTCTTT. This chain joins TRBV19 and TRBJ1-1, with 7 bases that match TRBD1. The V gene's germline CDR1 is LNHDA and CDR2 SQIVND (reference sequence). The junction had 5 bases not matched to a gene; V was cut back by 3 bases and J by 4 bases. The length of the CDR3 is 14 residues.